These 7 T cell receptor beta chains were sequenced from one sample in a study of metastatic and nonmetastatic thyroid tumors. No patient had received any treatment before thyroid surgery. MiXCR re-clonotyped the PCR reads for TCRdb. The table records 15,000 to 20,000 clones, about a third of them present only once. Material: tumor tissue. The receptors come from a male donor with papillary thyroid cancer or a benign thyroid nodule (not recorded which). Some clones in this sample may be carry-over from other donors' samples.

This clone has ten or more counts. The rearrangement joins TRBV27 to TRBJ1-2; 9 bases align to TRBD1. CDR3 length: 14 residues. Germline V gene lookup returns CDR1 MNHEY and CDR2 SMNVEV (reference sequence). V was pared by 1 base and J by 7 bases, with 4 bases of the junction left unmatched. CDR3 nucleotide sequence: TGTGCCAGCAGTTTATACGGACAGGGGTTTGGCTACACCTTC. Translation: CASSLYGQGFGYTF.

This chain uses TRBV5-5 with TRBJ2-2; no clear D gene. Germline assignment: CDR1 SGHKS and CDR2 YYEKEE (reference sequence). Trimming removed 3 bases at V and 6 bases at J, with 9 bases between. The CDR3 covers 13 residues. In DNA, the CDR3 is TGTGCCAGCAGCTCCCCCCATCCCGGGGAGCTGTTTTTT. Its protein is CASSSPHPGELFF.

CDR3 nucleotides: TGTGCCAGCAGCTTAGATGGCAGGGCAAACTATGGCTACACCTTC. Amino acids: CASSLDGRANYGYTF. The chain is built from TRBV11-2 and TRBJ1-2; maybe TRBD1 (5 bases). The germline V gene has CDR1 SGHAT and CDR2 FQNNGV. This CDR3 has 15 amino acids. The V end lost 0 bases, the J end lost 2 bases, and 10 bases lay between the germline ends.

As regards this clone: Other DNA sequences in this sample translate to the same CDR3. V is TRBV20-1 and J is TRBJ1-5; D is undetermined. This CDR3 region has 13 residues. Germline CDR1 DFQATT, CDR2 SNEGSKA (reference sequence). V shed 3 bases and J shed 6 bases, with 12 bases lying between them. CDR3 loop: CSARSADGQPQHF. The CDR3 DNA sequence: TGCAGTGCTAGGTCTGCAGATGGTCAGCCCCAGCATTTT.

This clone is classed as medium-sized (0.01 to 0.1%). J is TRBJ2-7 and V is TRBV4-1; the D gene is possibly TRBD2 (6 bases). Germline CDR1 MGHRA, CDR2 YSYEKL. The CDR3 loop spans 16 amino acids. V was shortened by 5 bases and J by 4 bases, with 21 bases between the two germline ends. The CDR3 bases are TGCGCCAGCAGCTACGGGAGAGGCCTAAGCGGGTACGAGCAGTACTTC. The encoded protein is CASSYGRGLSGYEQYF.

The J gene is TRBJ2-3, the V gene TRBV7-2; D gene uncertain. The CDR3 contains 13 residues. Germline V gene lookup returns CDR1 SGHTA and CDR2 FQGNSA. Trimming removed 5 bases at V and 4 bases at J, with 10 bases between. The CDR3 reads CASSPPTADTQYF. As DNA, the CDR3 is TGTGCCAGCAGCCCCCCCACGGCAGATACGCAGTATTTT.

This clone ranks as large. The gene calls are TRBV6-1 and TRBJ2-7, with D tentatively TRBD2 (5 bases). CDR1 and CDR2 (germline): MNHNS, SASEGT. This CDR3 has 13 residues. V dropped 4 bases and J dropped 3 bases, with 10 bases sitting between them. The CDR3 DNA sequence: TGTGCCAGCAGTGCGGCGGGCAGCTACGAGCAGTACTTC. Translating it yields CASSAAGSYEQYF.